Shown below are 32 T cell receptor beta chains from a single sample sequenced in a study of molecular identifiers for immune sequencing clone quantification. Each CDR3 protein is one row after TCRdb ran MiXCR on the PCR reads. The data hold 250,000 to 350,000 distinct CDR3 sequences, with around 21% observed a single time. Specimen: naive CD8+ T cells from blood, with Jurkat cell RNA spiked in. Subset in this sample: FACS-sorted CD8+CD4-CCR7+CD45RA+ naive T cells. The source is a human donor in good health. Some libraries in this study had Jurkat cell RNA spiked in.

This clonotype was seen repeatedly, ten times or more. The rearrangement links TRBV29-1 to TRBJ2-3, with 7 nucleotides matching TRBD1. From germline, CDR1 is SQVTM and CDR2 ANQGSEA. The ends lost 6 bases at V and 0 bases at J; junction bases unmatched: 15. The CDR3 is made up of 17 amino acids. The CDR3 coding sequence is TGCAGCGTCGAGAAGGGACAGTCGACTTCTAGCACAGATACGCAGTATTTT. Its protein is CSVEKGQSTSSTDTQYF.

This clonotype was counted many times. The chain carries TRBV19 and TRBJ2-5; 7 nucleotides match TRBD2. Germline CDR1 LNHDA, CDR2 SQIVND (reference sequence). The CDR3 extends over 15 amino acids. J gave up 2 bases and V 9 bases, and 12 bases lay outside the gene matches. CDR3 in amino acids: CASRNAERGQETQYF. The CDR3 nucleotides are TGTGCCAGCCGAAACGCCGAGCGGGGTCAAGAGACCCAGTACTTC.

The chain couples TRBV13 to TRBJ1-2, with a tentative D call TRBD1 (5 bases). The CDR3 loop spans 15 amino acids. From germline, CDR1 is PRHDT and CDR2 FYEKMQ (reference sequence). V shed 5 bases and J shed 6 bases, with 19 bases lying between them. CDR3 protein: CASSQGLGSADGYTF. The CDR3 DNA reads TGTGCCAGCAGCCAGGGCCTAGGATCTGCAGATGGCTACACCTTC.

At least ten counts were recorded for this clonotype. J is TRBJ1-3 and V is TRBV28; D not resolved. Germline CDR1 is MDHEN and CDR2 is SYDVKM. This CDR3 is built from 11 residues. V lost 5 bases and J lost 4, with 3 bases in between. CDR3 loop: CASSQGNTIYF. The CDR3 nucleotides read TGTGCCAGCAGTCAGGGAAACACCATATATTTT.

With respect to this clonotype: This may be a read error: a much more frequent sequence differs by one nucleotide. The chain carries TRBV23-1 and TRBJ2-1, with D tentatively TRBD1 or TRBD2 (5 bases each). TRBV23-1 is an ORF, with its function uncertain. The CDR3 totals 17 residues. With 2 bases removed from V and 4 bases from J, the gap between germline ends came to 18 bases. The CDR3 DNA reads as TGCGCCAGCAGTCAAGGAGCGGCAGGGCTCTCGTACAATGAGCAGTTCTTC. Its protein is CASSQGAAGLSYNEQFF.

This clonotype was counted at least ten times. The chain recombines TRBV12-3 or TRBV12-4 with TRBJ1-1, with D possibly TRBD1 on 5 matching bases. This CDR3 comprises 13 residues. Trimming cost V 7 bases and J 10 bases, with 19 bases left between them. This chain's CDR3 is CASTPGTAVGAFF. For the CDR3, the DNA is TGTGCCAGCACCCCCGGGACTGCCGTTGGAGCTTTCTTT.

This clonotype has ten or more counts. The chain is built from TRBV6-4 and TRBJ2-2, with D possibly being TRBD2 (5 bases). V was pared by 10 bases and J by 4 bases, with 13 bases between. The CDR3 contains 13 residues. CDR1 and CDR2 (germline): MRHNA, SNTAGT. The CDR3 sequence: CAIPGRGTGELFF. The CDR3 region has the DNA TGTGCCATCCCTGGACGGGGCACCGGGGAGCTGTTTTTT.

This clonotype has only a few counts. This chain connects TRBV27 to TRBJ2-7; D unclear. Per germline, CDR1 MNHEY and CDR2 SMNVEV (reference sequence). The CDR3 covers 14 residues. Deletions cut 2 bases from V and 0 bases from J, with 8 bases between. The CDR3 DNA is TGTGCCAGCAGTTTAAGCGTCACCTCCTACGAGCAGTACTTC. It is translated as CASSLSVTSYEQYF.

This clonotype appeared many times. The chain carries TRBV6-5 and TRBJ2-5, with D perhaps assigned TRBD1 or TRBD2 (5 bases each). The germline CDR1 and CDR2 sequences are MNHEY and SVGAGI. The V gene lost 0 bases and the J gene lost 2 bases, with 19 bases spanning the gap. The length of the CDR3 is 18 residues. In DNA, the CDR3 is TGTGCCAGCAGTTACTCGACGGGGCGAAGGGGATGGCAAGAGACCCAGTACTTC. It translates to CASSYSTGRRGWQETQYF.

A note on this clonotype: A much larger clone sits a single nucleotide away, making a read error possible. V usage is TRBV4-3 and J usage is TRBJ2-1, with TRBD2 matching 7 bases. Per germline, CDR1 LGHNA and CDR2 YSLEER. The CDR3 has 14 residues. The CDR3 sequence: CASSHAGLPNEQSF. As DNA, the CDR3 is TGCGCCAGCAGCCATGCGGGACTACCCAATGAGCAGTCCTTC.

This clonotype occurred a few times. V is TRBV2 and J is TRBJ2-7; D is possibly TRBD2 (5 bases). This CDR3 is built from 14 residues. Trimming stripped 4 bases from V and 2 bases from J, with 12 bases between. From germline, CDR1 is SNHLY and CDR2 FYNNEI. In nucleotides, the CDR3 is TGTGCCAGCAGTGGAGGGCCGGCAGCCTACGAGCAGTACTTC. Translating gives CASSGGPAAYEQYF.

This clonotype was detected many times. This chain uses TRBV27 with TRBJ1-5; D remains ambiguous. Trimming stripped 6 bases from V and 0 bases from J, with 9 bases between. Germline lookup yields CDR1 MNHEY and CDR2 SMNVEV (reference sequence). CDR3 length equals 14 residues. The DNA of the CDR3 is TGTGCCAGCAGAGAGACTTATAGCAATCAGCCCCAGCATTTT. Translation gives CASRETYSNQPQHF.

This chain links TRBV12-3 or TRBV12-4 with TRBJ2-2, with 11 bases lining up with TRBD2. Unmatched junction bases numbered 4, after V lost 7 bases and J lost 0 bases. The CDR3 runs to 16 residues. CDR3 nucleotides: TGTGCCAGCATCATGACTAGCGGGGCGAACACCGGGGAGCTGTTTTTT. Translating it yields CASIMTSGANTGELFF.

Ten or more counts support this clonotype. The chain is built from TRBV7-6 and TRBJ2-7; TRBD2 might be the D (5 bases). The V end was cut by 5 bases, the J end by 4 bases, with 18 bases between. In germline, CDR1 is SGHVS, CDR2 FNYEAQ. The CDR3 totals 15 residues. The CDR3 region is CASSPPPGFSYEQYF. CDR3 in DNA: TGTGCCAGCAGCCCGCCCCCGGGGTTTTCGTACGAGCAGTACTTC.

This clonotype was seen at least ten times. The CDR3 coding sequence is TGTGCCAGCAGCTCTAGCGGGGCCACTCAGTACTTC. Its translation: CASSSSGATQYF. This rearrangement joins TRBV13 to TRBJ2-4; 9 nucleotides match TRBD2. This CDR3 is 12 amino acids long. From germline, CDR1 is PRHDT and CDR2 FYEKMQ (reference sequence). V shed 4 bases, J shed 12 bases, and the junction held 4 bases outside the gene matches.

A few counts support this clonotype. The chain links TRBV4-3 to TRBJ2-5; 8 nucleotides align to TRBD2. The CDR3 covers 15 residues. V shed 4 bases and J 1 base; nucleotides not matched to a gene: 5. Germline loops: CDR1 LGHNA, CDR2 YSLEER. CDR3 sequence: CASSPASGGQETQYF. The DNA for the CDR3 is TGCGCCAGCAGCCCAGCCAGCGGGGGCCAAGAGACCCAGTACTTC.

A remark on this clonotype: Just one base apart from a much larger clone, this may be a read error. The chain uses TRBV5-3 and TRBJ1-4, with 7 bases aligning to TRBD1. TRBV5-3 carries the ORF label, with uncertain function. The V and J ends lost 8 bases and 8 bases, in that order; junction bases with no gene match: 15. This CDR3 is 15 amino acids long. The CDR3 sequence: CASGSGTEYGEKLFF. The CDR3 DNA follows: TGTGCCAGCGGCTCTGGGACAGAATATGGGGAAAAACTGTTTTTT.

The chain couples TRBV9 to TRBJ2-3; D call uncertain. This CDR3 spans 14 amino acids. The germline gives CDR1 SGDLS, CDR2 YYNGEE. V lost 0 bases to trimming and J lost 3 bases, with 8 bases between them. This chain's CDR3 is CASSVVGRTDTQYF. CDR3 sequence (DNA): TGTGCCAGCAGCGTAGTAGGACGGACAGATACGCAGTATTTT.

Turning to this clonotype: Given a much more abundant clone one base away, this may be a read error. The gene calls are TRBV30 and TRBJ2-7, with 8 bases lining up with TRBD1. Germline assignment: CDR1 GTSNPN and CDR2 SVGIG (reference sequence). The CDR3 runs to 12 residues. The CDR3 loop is CDWTGLSYEQYF. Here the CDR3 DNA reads TGTGACTGGACAGGGTTGTCCTACGAGCAGTACTTC.

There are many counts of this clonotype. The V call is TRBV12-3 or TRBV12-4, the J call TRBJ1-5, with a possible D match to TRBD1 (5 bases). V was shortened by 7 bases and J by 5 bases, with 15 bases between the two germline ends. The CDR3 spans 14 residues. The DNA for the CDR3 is TGTGCCAGCACTTTGGGGGGGGGAGATCAGCCCCAGCATTTT. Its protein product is CASTLGGGDQPQHF.

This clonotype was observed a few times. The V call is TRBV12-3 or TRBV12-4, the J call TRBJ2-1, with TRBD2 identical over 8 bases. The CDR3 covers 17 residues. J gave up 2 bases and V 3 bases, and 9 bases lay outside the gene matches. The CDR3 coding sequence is TGTGCCAGCAGTTTGACCCCGGGACTAGGCGCCTACAATGAGCAGTTCTTC. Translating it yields CASSLTPGLGAYNEQFF.

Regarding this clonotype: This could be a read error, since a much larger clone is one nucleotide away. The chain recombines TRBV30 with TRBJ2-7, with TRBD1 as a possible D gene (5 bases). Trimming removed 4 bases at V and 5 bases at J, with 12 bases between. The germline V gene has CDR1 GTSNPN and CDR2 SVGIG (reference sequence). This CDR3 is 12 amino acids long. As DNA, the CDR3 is TGTGCCTGGAACGACCCAGGGCACGAGCAGTACTTC. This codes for CAWNDPGHEQYF.

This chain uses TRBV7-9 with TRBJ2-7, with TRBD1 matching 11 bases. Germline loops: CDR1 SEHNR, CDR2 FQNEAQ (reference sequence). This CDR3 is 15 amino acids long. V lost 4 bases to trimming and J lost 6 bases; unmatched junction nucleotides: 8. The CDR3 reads CASSYPGQGVGEQYF. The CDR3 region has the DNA TGTGCCAGCAGCTACCCGGGACAGGGGGTCGGCGAGCAGTACTTC.

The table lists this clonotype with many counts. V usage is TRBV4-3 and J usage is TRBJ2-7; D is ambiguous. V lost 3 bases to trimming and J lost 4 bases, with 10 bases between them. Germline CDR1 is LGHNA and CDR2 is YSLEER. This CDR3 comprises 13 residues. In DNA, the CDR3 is TGCGCCAGCAGCCATGGCGGTGGATACGAGCAGTACTTC. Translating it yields CASSHGGGYEQYF.

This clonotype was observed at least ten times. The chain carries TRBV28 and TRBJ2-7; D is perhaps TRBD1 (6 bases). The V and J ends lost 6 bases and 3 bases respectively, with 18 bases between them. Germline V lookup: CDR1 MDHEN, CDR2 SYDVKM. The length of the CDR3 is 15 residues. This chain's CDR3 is CASSPTGINIYEQYF. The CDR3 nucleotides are TGTGCCAGCAGCCCCACAGGGATCAACATCTACGAGCAGTACTTC.

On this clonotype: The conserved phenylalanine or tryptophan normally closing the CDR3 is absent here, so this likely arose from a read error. The CDR3 sequence is CASAPAGLLNIQYL. The CDR3 bases are TGTGCCAGTGCCCCGGCGGGCCTCTTAAACATTCAGTACCTC. This chain connects TRBV6-2 or TRBV6-3 to TRBJ2-4; the D gene is possibly TRBD2 (5 bases). Germline V CDR1 and CDR2: MNHEY, SVGEGT. V lost 9 bases and J 6 bases, leaving 18 bases between the germline ends. The CDR3 is made up of 14 amino acids.

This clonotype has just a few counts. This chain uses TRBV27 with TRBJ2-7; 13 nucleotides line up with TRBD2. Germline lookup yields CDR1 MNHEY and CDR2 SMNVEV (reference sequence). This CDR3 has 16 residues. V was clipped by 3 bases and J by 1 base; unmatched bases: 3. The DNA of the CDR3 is TGTGCCAGCAGTTTGGGACTAGCGGGGCCTTCCTACGAGCAGTACTTC. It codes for CASSLGLAGPSYEQYF.

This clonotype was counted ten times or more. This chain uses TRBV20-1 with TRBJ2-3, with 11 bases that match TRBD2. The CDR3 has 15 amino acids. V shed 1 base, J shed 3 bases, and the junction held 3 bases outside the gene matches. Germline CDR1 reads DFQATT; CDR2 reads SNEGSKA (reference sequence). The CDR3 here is CSARVPSGGTDTQYF. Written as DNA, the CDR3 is TGCAGTGCTAGAGTACCTAGCGGGGGGACAGATACGCAGTATTTT.

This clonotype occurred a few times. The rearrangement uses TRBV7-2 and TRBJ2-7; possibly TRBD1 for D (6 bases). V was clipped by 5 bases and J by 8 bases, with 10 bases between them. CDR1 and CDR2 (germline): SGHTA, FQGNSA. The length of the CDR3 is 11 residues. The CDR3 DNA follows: TGTGCCAGCAGCCCGGGACACCAGCAGTACTTC. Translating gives CASSPGHQQYF. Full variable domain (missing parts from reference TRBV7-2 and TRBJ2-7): GAGVSQSPSNKVTEKGKDVELRCDPISGHTALYWYRQSLGQGLEFLIYFQGNSAPDKSGLPSDRFSAERTGGSVSTLTIQRTQQEDSAVYLCASSPGHQQYFGPGTRLTVT.

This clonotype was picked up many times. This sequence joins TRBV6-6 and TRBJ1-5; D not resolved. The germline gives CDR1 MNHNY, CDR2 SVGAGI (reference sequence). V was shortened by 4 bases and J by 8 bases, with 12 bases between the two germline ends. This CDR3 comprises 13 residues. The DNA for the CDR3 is TGTGCCAGCAGTTCACACCGGACGGAGCCCCAGCATTTT. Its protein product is CASSSHRTEPQHF.

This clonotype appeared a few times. The CDR3 sequence is CASSFWTDTQYF. The CDR3 DNA reads TGTGCCAGCAGCTTCTGGACAGATACGCAGTATTTT. The J gene is TRBJ2-3, the V gene TRBV7-9, with D hard to call. Trimming stripped 3 bases from V and 3 bases from J, with 4 bases between. The CDR3 extends over 12 amino acids. Germline CDR1 reads SEHNR; CDR2 reads FQNEAQ (reference sequence).

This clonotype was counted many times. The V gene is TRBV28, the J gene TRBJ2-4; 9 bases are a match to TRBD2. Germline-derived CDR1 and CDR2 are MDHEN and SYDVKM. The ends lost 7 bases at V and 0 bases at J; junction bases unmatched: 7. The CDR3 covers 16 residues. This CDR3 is CASTREGGLAKNIQYF. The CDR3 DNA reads TGTGCCAGCACGCGGGAGGGGGGTTTAGCCAAAAACATTCAGTACTTC. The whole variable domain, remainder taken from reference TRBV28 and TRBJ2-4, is DVKVTQSSRYLVKRTGEKVFLECVQDMDHENMFWYRQDPGLGLRLIYFSYDVKMKEKGDIPEGYSVSREKKERFSLILESASTNQTSMYLCASTREGGLAKNIQYFGAGTRLSVL.